Each of the 20 T cell receptor beta chains below was sequenced from the same sample in a study of shared clonotypes between healthy human individuals. TCRdb's copy holds only in-frame clones and misses some; the assay was immunoSEQ multiplex PCR. The data contain roughly 510,000 clones, nearly 80% of them seen just once; the ten biggest clones take up around 13%. The specimen sequenced was PBMCs. All receptors come from a middle-aged woman in good health. Some clones in this sample may be carry-over from other donors' samples.

This chain joins TRBV25-1 and TRBJ2-2; 7 bases fit TRBD2. V gave up 5 bases and J gave up 3 bases; unmatched junction bases: 3. The CDR3 loop spans 14 amino acids. Germline V gives CDR1 MGHDK, CDR2 SYGVNS. The CDR3 loop reads CASSQAGDTGELFF. The CDR3 bases are TGTGCCAGCAGTCAGGCGGGAGACACCGGGGAGCTGTTTTTT.

The chain joins TRBV11-2 to TRBJ2-1; 10 bases line up with TRBD2. J lost 0 bases, V lost 5 bases, and 4 bases had no gene match. CDR1 is SGHAT and CDR2 is FQNNGV in the germline V gene. The CDR3 extends over 16 amino acids. The CDR3 loop reads CASSTLAGDSYNEQFF. The CDR3 DNA reads as TGTGCCAGCAGCACCCTAGCGGGGGACTCCTACAATGAGCAGTTCTTC. The full variable domain, rest sourced from reference TRBV11-2 and TRBJ2-1, is EAGVAQSPRYKIIEKRQSVAFWCNPISGHATLYWYQQILGQGPKLLIQFQNNGVVDDSQLPKDRFSAERLKGVDSTLKIQPAKLEDSAVYLCASSTLAGDSYNEQFFGPGTRLTVL.

Note on this clone: In the same sample, other DNA sequences code for this CDR3. The chain has TRBV7-9 and TRBJ2-2, with TRBD2 matching over 11 bases. The CDR3 length is 17 residues. V lost 2 bases and J lost 1; bases outside the gene matches: 3. Germline CDR1 is SEHNR and CDR2 is FQNEAQ (reference sequence). The CDR3 DNA is TGTGCCAGCAGCTTACCCGGACTAGCGGGGAACACCGGGGAGCTGTTTTTT. Amino acid sequence: CASSLPGLAGNTGELFF.

J is TRBJ1-1 and V is TRBV27; maybe TRBD1 (6 bases). The V end was cut by 6 bases, the J end by 9 bases, with 26 bases between. Germline V gene data show CDR1 as MNHEY and CDR2 as SMNVEV (reference sequence). The CDR3 has 16 amino acids. This CDR3 is CASSLTAAGALIKAFF. The CDR3 region has the DNA TGTGCCAGCAGCCTGACGGCAGCGGGGGCGCTTATCAAAGCTTTCTTT.

This clone was seen repeatedly, ten times or more. The J gene is TRBJ2-7, the V gene TRBV18, with unresolved D. Looked up from germline, CDR1 is KGHSH and CDR2 is LQKENI. The CDR3 covers 14 residues. The V end lost 1 base, the J end lost 5 bases, and 12 bases lay between the germline ends. Here the CDR3 reads CASSPLGSSHEQYF. In DNA form, the CDR3 reads TGTGCCAGCTCACCACTTGGTTCTTCCCACGAGCAGTACTTC. Full variable domain (missing parts from reference TRBV18 and TRBJ2-7): NAGVMQNPRHLVRRRGQEARLRCSPMKGHSHVYWYRQLPEEGLKFMVYLQKENIIDESGMPKERFSAEFPKEGPSILRIQQVVRGDSAAYFCASSPLGSSHEQYFGPGTRLTVT.

The J gene is TRBJ2-2, the V gene TRBV28, with D perhaps TRBD1 (5 bases). V gave up 5 bases and J gave up 6 bases, with 16 bases separating them. The germline CDR1 and CDR2 sequences are MDHEN and SYDVKM. This CDR3 contains 15 residues. The chain's CDR3 is CASSPLDILAGELFF. The CDR3 region has the DNA TGTGCCAGCAGTCCCTTGGACATTTTGGCCGGGGAGCTGTTTTTT. Full variable domain (rest looked up from reference TRBV28 and TRBJ2-2): DVKVTQSSRYLVKRTGEKVFLECVQDMDHENMFWYRQDPGLGLRLIYFSYDVKMKEKGDIPEGYSVSREKKERFSLILESASTNQTSMYLCASSPLDILAGELFFGEGSRLTVL.

The CDR3 region is CASSHPRGGQYF. The CDR3 DNA sequence: TGTGCCAGCAGCCACCCCAGGGGGGGACAGTACTTC. This sequence joins TRBV6-1 and TRBJ2-7; either TRBD1 or TRBD2 may fit D (7 bases each). With 6 bases removed from V and 10 bases from J, the gap between germline ends came to 16 bases. This CDR3 has 12 residues. Germline CDR1 MNHNS, CDR2 SASEGT.

The CDR3 DNA is TGCGCCAGCAGTGAGGACGCTGGACGTGCGACCCAGTACTTC. Protein: CASSEDAGRATQYF. V gene TRBV10-2 combines with J gene TRBJ2-5, with D uncertain. The CDR3 is 14 amino acids. Germline CDR1 is WSHSY and CDR2 is SAAADI. V was pared by 2 bases and J by 7 bases, with 14 bases between.

The gene calls are TRBV29-1 and TRBJ1-2; 7 nucleotides align to TRBD1. This CDR3 region has 13 residues. With 2 bases clipped from V and 4 bases from J, the junction kept 4 bases outside the gene matches. CDR1 and CDR2 from the germline V gene are SQVTM and ANQGSEA. The CDR3 protein is CSVESQGGYGYTF. CDR3 nucleotides: TGCAGCGTTGAAAGCCAGGGGGGCTATGGCTACACCTTC.

The chain uses TRBV15 and TRBJ1-4; D uncertain. CDR1 LNHNV and CDR2 YYDKDF come from the germline V gene (reference sequence). This CDR3 is built from 13 residues. With 7 bases removed from V and 2 bases from J, the gap between germline ends came to 8 bases. DNA of the CDR3: TGTGCCACCACCCAAGGGACTAATGAAAAACTGTTTTTT. It yields the protein CATTQGTNEKLFF.

This sequence joins TRBV2 and TRBJ1-1; D gene uncertain. V lost 8 bases, J lost 1 base, and 14 bases lay in between. The CDR3 sequence is 14 residues long. Germline CDR1 is SNHLY and CDR2 is FYNNEI. CDR3 sequence (DNA): TGTGCCAGCTACCTCAATAGTGGGAACACTGAAGCTTTCTTT. Translating it yields CASYLNSGNTEAFF. Looking up the rest from reference TRBV2 and TRBJ1-1 gives the full variable domain: EPEVTQTPSHQVTQMGQEVILRCVPISNHLYFYWYRQILGQKVEFLVSFYNNEISEKSEIFDDQFSVERPDGSNFTLKIRSTKLEDSAMYFCASYLNSGNTEAFFGQGTRLTVV.

With regard to this clone: A far bigger clonotype differs at one base, so this is likely a read error. This sample also contains other DNA sequences that code for the same CDR3. The chain carries TRBV7-8 and TRBJ2-3; the D gene is possibly TRBD2 (5 bases). The CDR3 totals 15 residues. Germline CDR1 SGHVS, CDR2 FQNEAQ. The CDR3 coding sequence is TGTGCCAGCAGCTCACTAGGCTCCCCGGAGGATACACAGTATTTT. Amino acid sequence: CASSSLGSPEDTQYF.

Many counts were recorded for this clone. The CDR3 here is CSVGTLLNTEAFF. The CDR3 nucleotides are TGCAGCGTCGGGACACTTCTGAACACTGAAGCTTTCTTT. The chain couples TRBV29-1 to TRBJ1-1, with D perhaps matching TRBD1 (6 bases). Trimming cost V 6 bases and J 0 bases, with 11 bases left between them. Germline-derived CDR1 and CDR2 are SQVTM and ANQGSEA. There are 13 residues in the CDR3.

The count of this clone is one. The V and J genes are TRBV28 and TRBJ2-1, with D unclear. With 5 bases removed from V and 5 bases from J, the gap between germline ends came to 22 bases. Per the germline V gene, CDR1 is MDHEN and CDR2 is SYDVKM. This CDR3 is 17 amino acids long. CDR3 loop: CASSLLPQLTPHNEQFF. The CDR3 nucleotides read TGTGCCAGCAGTCTACTCCCCCAATTGACTCCTCACAATGAGCAGTTCTTC.

The V gene is TRBV19, the J gene TRBJ2-2; TRBD1 matches 9 bases. CDR1 and CDR2 (germline): LNHDA, SQIVND (reference sequence). The V gene end was trimmed by 7 bases and the J gene end by 3 bases; junction bases not matched to a gene: 18. The CDR3 spans 19 residues. CDR3 residues: CASTPGRNRGQGDTGELFF. The CDR3 region has the DNA TGTGCCAGTACCCCAGGTCGGAACCGGGGACAGGGAGACACCGGGGAGCTGTTTTTT.

A few counts support this clone. The rearrangement joins TRBV9 to TRBJ2-2; possibly TRBD2 for D (5 bases). The CDR3 extends over 14 amino acids. The V gene's germline CDR1 is SGDLS and CDR2 YYNGEE. V lost 6 bases and J lost 0, with 9 bases in between. In DNA, the CDR3 is TGTGCCAGCACGCGGGTGGCGAACACCGGGGAGCTGTTTTTT. Amino acid sequence: CASTRVANTGELFF.

For the CDR3, the DNA is TGTGCCAGCAGCCAAGCAGCGGGAGTAACCTACAATGAGCAGTTCTTC. This encodes CASSQAAGVTYNEQFF. The chain links TRBV4-2 to TRBJ2-1, with 8 bases lining up with TRBD2. Germline CDR1 is LGHNA and CDR2 is YNFKEQ. The CDR3 is made up of 16 amino acids. After removal of 1 base from V and 2 bases from J, the junction contained 4 bases not matched to a gene.

The chain is built from TRBV5-1 and TRBJ1-4; D ambiguous. CDR3 length equals 14 residues. The V end was cut by 0 bases, the J end by 3 bases, with 6 bases between. Germline assignment: CDR1 SGHRS and CDR2 YFSETQ. The CDR3 loop is CASSLAGPNEKLFF. CDR3 coding DNA: TGCGCCAGCAGCTTGGCCGGGCCTAATGAAAAACTGTTTTTT.

This clone was picked up one time. The rearrangement uses TRBV15 and TRBJ2-2, with D maybe TRBD2 (6 bases). Deletions cut 7 bases from V and 7 bases from J, with 13 bases between. From germline, CDR1 is LNHNV and CDR2 YYDKDF (reference sequence). This CDR3 has 13 residues. The CDR3 nucleotides read TGTGCCACCAACACCGGGAGTCTCGGGGAGCTGTTTTTT. Protein product: CATNTGSLGELFF.

The rearrangement joins TRBV30 to TRBJ1-6, with 9 bases matching TRBD1. The V and J ends lost 7 bases and 13 bases, in that order; junction bases with no gene match: 8. From germline, CDR1 is GTSNPN and CDR2 SVGIG (reference sequence). CDR3 length: 12 amino acids. The CDR3 DNA is TGTGCCTCCGGGACAGGGCTGGCGCCCCTCCACTTT. Translation: CASGTGLAPLHF.